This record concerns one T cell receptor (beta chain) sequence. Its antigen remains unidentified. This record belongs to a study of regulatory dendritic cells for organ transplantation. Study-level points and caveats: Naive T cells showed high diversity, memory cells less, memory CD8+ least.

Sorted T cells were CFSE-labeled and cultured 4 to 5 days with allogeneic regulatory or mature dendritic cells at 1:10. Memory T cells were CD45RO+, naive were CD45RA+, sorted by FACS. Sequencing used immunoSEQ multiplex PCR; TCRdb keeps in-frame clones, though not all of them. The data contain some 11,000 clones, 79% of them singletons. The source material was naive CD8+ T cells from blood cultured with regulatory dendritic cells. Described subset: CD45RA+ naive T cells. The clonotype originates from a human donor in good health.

CDR3 DNA sequence: TGTGCCAGTACCGGTACAGGGGGCTCCCTCTACAATGAGCAGTTCTTC. This translates into CASTGTGGSLYNEQFF. The J gene is TRBJ2-1, the V gene TRBV19; 9 bases agree with TRBD1. V was pared by 7 bases and J by 3 bases, with 10 bases of the junction left unmatched. The germline V gene has CDR1 LNHDA and CDR2 SQIVND (reference sequence). The CDR3 contains 16 residues.